Described below is a single TCR beta chain sequence and its context. Its antigen is unidentified. This CDR3 spans 16 amino acids. Germline V gene data show CDR1 as ENHRY and CDR2 as SYGVKD. Trimming removed 2 bases from V and 7 bases from J, with 18 bases in between. These donors were members of the roughly 110-subject validation cohort, a group separate from the approximately 670-subject first cohort. Assay: immunoSEQ multiplex PCR; the TCRdb copy retains only in-frame clones and omits some. In the table there are almost 75,000 clones, 70% to 90% of which are singletons. This record belongs to a study of cytomegalovirus exposure and HLA in healthy donors. Broader study findings: Reported results showed that the classifier diagnosed cytomegalovirus status with high specificity and sensitivity.

V usage is TRBV10-3 and J usage is TRBJ2-1; a possible D gene is TRBD1 (5 bases). Sequences were obtained from PBMCs. The receptor comes from a man aged 30 to 39 in good health and CMV-seronegative. The chain's CDR3 is CAISEKVRVSLNEQFF. The CDR3, as DNA: TGTGCCATCAGTGAGAAGGTCAGGGTTTCCCTGAATGAGCAGTTCTTC.